A selection of T cell receptor beta chains follows, all from one sample in a study of sequential checkpoint blockade in melanoma. The data were produced by immunoSEQ multiplex PCR, yet TCRdb's version contains in-frame clones alone and is incomplete. The top ten hold about 15% of the sample, which has thousands of clones, about 25% seen once. The sample here was tumor tissue (inferred from file names), taken from a patient given nivolumab and ipilimumab in sequence. These TCRs come from a human donor with melanoma. Each CDR3 is given with its conserved first and last residue. D genes are given only for firm matches. Where a row states a size, it is once, few, many or the class of an expanded clone; other rows omit it.

clone_size: .; d_call: .; j_call: TRBJ2-1; v_call: TRBV11-3; cdr3_nt: TGTGCCAGCAGCACCTCACGACAGCGGTATTCCTACAATGAGCAGTTCTTC; cdr3_aa: CASSTSRQRYSYNEQFF
clone_size: .; d_call: TRBD2; j_call: TRBJ2-3; v_call: TRBV15; cdr3_nt: TGTGCCACCAGCAGATCTAGGACTAGCGGGAGCTCAGATACGCAGTATTTT; cdr3_aa: CATSRSRTSGSSDTQYF
clone_size: medium-sized; d_call: .; j_call: TRBJ1-6; v_call: TRBV6-8; cdr3_nt: TGTGCCAGCATCTCTCTTGGGGGCCTCTCTTCACCCCTCCACTTT; cdr3_aa: CASISLGGLSSPLHF
clone_size: medium-sized; d_call: TRBD1; j_call: TRBJ2-6; v_call: TRBV11-3; cdr3_nt: TGTGCCAGCAGCCAGACAGGGGGCTCTGGGGCCAACGTCCTGACTTTC; cdr3_aa: CASSQTGGSGANVLTF
clone_size: few; d_call: TRBD1; j_call: TRBJ2-2; v_call: TRBV28; cdr3_nt: TGTGCCAGCAGGCAGGGACAGGGGGGAACCGGGGAGCTGTTTTTT; cdr3_aa: CASRQGQGGTGELFF
clone_size: many; d_call: .; j_call: TRBJ1-1; v_call: TRBV11-3; cdr3_nt: TGTGCCAGCAGGACGGGACAAATCCTGAACACTGAAGCTTTCTTT; cdr3_aa: CASRTGQILNTEAFF
clone_size: .; d_call: TRBD1; j_call: TRBJ2-7; v_call: TRBV19; cdr3_nt: TGTGCCAGTAGTCGCCGGGACAGGGGGCAAGAGCAGTACTTC; cdr3_aa: CASSRRDRGQEQYF
clone_size: medium-sized; d_call: .; j_call: TRBJ1-5; v_call: TRBV6-8; cdr3_nt: TGTGCCAGCACCCCACGAGTTGGGGGGAATCAGCCCCAGCATTTT; cdr3_aa: CASTPRVGGNQPQHF
clone_size: medium-sized; d_call: TRBD1; j_call: TRBJ1-4; v_call: TRBV6-8; cdr3_nt: TGTGCCAGCAGTTCACTCTGGACAGGGGATGGAAAACTGTTTTTT; cdr3_aa: CASSSLWTGDGKLFF
clone_size: .; d_call: TRBD1; j_call: TRBJ1-5; v_call: TRBV30; cdr3_nt: TGTGCCTGGAGTGAGGGATTCCGGGACAGGGGCCCTGATCAGCCCCAGCATTTT; cdr3_aa: CAWSEGFRDRGPDQPQHF
clone_size: .; d_call: .; j_call: TRBJ2-1; v_call: TRBV6-8; cdr3_nt: TGTGCCAGCAGGAAAAACTTCGGTGAGCAGTTCTTC; cdr3_aa: CASRKNFGEQFF
clone_size: once; d_call: TRBD2; j_call: TRBJ2-7; v_call: TRBV19; cdr3_nt: TGTGCCAGTAGTATAGCGGGGGGGAGATACGAGCAGTACTTC; cdr3_aa: CASSIAGGRYEQYF
clone_size: once; d_call: TRBD1; j_call: TRBJ1-6; v_call: TRBV18; cdr3_nt: TGTGCCAGCTCACCGCAACAGGGGAATTCACCCCTCCACTTT; cdr3_aa: CASSPQQGNSPLHF
clone_size: few; d_call: .; j_call: TRBJ1-1; v_call: TRBV15; cdr3_nt: TGTGCCACCAGCAGAGATTCCAGGGCCCTGCACCGGCGCCACACTGAAGCTTTCTTT; cdr3_aa: CATSRDSRALHRRHTEAFF
clone_size: .; d_call: TRBD1; j_call: TRBJ2-1; v_call: TRBV19; cdr3_nt: TGTGCCAGTACCTTTGACAGGGAACCCTACAATGAGCAGTTCTTC; cdr3_aa: CASTFDREPYNEQFF
clone_size: .; d_call: TRBD1; j_call: TRBJ1-5; v_call: TRBV19; cdr3_nt: TGTGCCAGTAGTGCCAGGACAGGGGGCGCAAACGATCAGCCCCAGCATTTT; cdr3_aa: CASSARTGGANDQPQHF
clone_size: few; d_call: TRBD1; j_call: TRBJ2-6; v_call: TRBV6-8; cdr3_nt: TGTGCCAGCGTATGGGACAGGGCTTCGGGGGCCAACGTCCTGACTTTC; cdr3_aa: CASVWDRASGANVLTF
clone_size: many; d_call: .; j_call: TRBJ2-5; v_call: TRBV11-3; cdr3_nt: TGTGCCAGCAGTACCTGGGGAGGAGGGGAGACCCAGTACTTC; cdr3_aa: CASSTWGGGETQYF
clone_size: many; d_call: TRBD2; j_call: TRBJ2-1; v_call: TRBV9; cdr3_nt: TGTGCCAGCAGCGTAGGGACTAGCGGGGGCTCGACCTTTGAGCAGTTCTTC; cdr3_aa: CASSVGTSGGSTFEQFF
clone_size: few; d_call: .; j_call: TRBJ1-5; v_call: TRBV29-1; cdr3_nt: TGCAGCGCTGGAGGCGGCGGCAATCAGCCCCAGCATTTT; cdr3_aa: CSAGGGGNQPQHF
clone_size: many; d_call: TRBD2; j_call: TRBJ2-7; v_call: TRBV7-7; cdr3_nt: TGTGCCAGCAGCAAGGACGGGGGGTTCGGCGAGCAGTACTTC; cdr3_aa: CASSKDGGFGEQYF
clone_size: .; d_call: TRBD2; j_call: TRBJ2-3; v_call: TRBV9; cdr3_nt: TGTGCCAGCAGTCGTACTAGCGGGAGCACAGATACGCAGTATTTT; cdr3_aa: CASSRTSGSTDTQYF
clone_size: .; d_call: TRBD2; j_call: TRBJ2-3; v_call: TRBV25-1; cdr3_nt: TGTGCCAGCAGTGATTCTAGCGGCGGTACAGATACGCAGTATTTT; cdr3_aa: CASSDSSGGTDTQYF
clone_size: many; d_call: TRBD1; j_call: TRBJ2-2; v_call: TRBV23-1; cdr3_nt: TGCGCCAGCAGCCGACGCCCAGGGACAGGGCCGAACACCGGGGAGCTGTTTTTT; cdr3_aa: CASSRRPGTGPNTGELFF
clone_size: .; d_call: TRBD2; j_call: TRBJ2-7; v_call: TRBV6-8; cdr3_nt: TGTGCCAGCAGTTATAACCGGGGGACTAGCGGAATCTACGAGCAGTACTTC; cdr3_aa: CASSYNRGTSGIYEQYF
clone_size: .; d_call: TRBD1; j_call: TRBJ2-7; v_call: TRBV14; cdr3_nt: TGTGCCAGCAGCCGATGGACAGGGCCCTACGAGCAGTACTTC; cdr3_aa: CASSRWTGPYEQYF
clone_size: few; d_call: .; j_call: TRBJ1-2; v_call: TRBV6-8; cdr3_nt: TGTGCCAGCAGTAAGATGCGCGCTCAGATGGGCTATGGCTACACCTTC; cdr3_aa: CASSKMRAQMGYGYTF
clone_size: .; d_call: .; j_call: TRBJ1-1; v_call: TRBV14; cdr3_nt: TGTGCCAGCAGCCACCCACCTACAGGGAACACTGAAGCTTTCTTT; cdr3_aa: CASSHPPTGNTEAFF
clone_size: many; d_call: TRBD2; j_call: TRBJ2-1; v_call: TRBV11-3; cdr3_nt: TGTGCCAGCAGCACGGGACTAGCGGGGAGCTCCTACAATGAGCAGTTCTTC; cdr3_aa: CASSTGLAGSSYNEQFF
clone_size: .; d_call: .; j_call: TRBJ2-7; v_call: TRBV25-1; cdr3_nt: TGTGCCAGCAGTGAATACGGGCCCTCCTACGAGCAGTACTTC; cdr3_aa: CASSEYGPSYEQYF
clone_size: .; d_call: .; j_call: TRBJ1-1; v_call: TRBV6-8; cdr3_nt: TGTGCCAGCAGTTACCGGACAGCGAACACTGAAGCTTTCTTT; cdr3_aa: CASSYRTANTEAFF
clone_size: .; d_call: .; j_call: TRBJ1-1; v_call: TRBV11-3; cdr3_nt: TGTGCCAGCAGCTTTGGGGGCTCTAACACTGAAGCTTTCTTT; cdr3_aa: CASSFGGSNTEAFF
clone_size: large; d_call: .; j_call: TRBJ1-4; v_call: TRBV5-1; cdr3_nt: TGCGCCAGCAAGGGGGGGCATGCAACTAATGAAAAACTGTTTTTT; cdr3_aa: CASKGGHATNEKLFF
clone_size: .; d_call: TRBD1; j_call: TRBJ1-4; v_call: TRBV5-1; cdr3_nt: TGCGCCAGCAGCTTAAAGGGGGCTGTTAATGAAAAACTGTTTTTT; cdr3_aa: CASSLKGAVNEKLFF
clone_size: few; d_call: .; j_call: TRBJ1-5; v_call: TRBV18; cdr3_nt: TGTGCCAGCTCACCACTCGACTCCCTTCGTTCAGGGTTTGGTCAGCCCCAGCATTTT; cdr3_aa: CASSPLDSLRSGFGQPQHF
clone_size: few; d_call: .; j_call: TRBJ2-1; v_call: TRBV11-3; cdr3_nt: TGTGCCAGCAGCTTAGTAGCGGGACAGCAAATTTACAATGAGCAGTTCTTC; cdr3_aa: CASSLVAGQQIYNEQFF
clone_size: .; d_call: TRBD2; j_call: TRBJ2-5; v_call: TRBV5-1; cdr3_nt: TGCGCCAGCAATCTAGGCGGGAGGTCCCAAGAGACCCAGTACTTC; cdr3_aa: CASNLGGRSQETQYF